The count of the clone carrying this T cell receptor (beta chain) is one. This sample stems from a study of blood T cell repertoires in COVID-19. Across the whole study: The analysed material was cDNA or gDNA that came from T cells, B-cell-depleted T cells, or PBMCs.

The assay was immunoSEQ multiplex PCR, and TCRdb's table has in-frame clones only and misses some. This sample yields over 85,000 clones, of which 87% are seen a single time; under 6.5% belongs to the top ten. V lost 6 bases and J lost 0, with 8 bases in between. This CDR3 is 13 amino acids long. The germline V gene encodes CDR1 SGHTA and CDR2 FQGNSA. The sample taken for sequencing was peripheral blood. This chain uses TRBV7-2 with TRBJ1-1; no reliable D call. The origin of this receptor is a woman aged 45-65 years with COVID-19, enrolled during active disease. The CDR3 region is CASRPGVNTEAFF. As DNA, the CDR3 is TGTGCCAGCAGACCGGGAGTGAACACTGAAGCTTTCTTT.